The rows below give T cell receptor beta chains drawn from one sample of a study of blood T cells in healthy people across ages. One entry per CDR3 protein, called by TCRdb with MiXCR from the 5' RACE reads. The table records roughly 1.9 million distinct CDR3 sequences, around 40% of them present only once. Material for sequencing was blood. Receptors originate from a human donor in good health. Both conserved end residues are part of each CDR3. The order of the fields is V gene, clone size, J gene, D gene, CDR3 DNA, CDR3 protein. The D gene is left open where the match is weak. Size values are once, few and many counts, or a class for expanded clones, and some rows have none.

V gene: TRBV5-1
clone size: many
J gene: TRBJ2-5
D gene: NA
CDR3 DNA: TGCGCCAGCAGCTTGGGGGGGTCGAGCGAAGAGACCCAGTACTTC
CDR3 protein: CASSLGGSSEETQYF

V gene: TRBV5-5
clone size: NA
J gene: TRBJ2-1
D gene: TRBD2
CDR3 DNA: TGTGCCAGCAGCTTGGGGCGGGGGAGCTACAATGGGCAGTTCTTC
CDR3 protein: CASSLGRGSYNGQFF

V gene: TRBV5-1
clone size: NA
J gene: TRBJ2-7
D gene: TRBD1
CDR3 DNA: TGCGCCAGCAGCTTTTCTGAGTCCTGGACAGGGAAGTACGAGCAGTACTTC
CDR3 protein: CASSFSESWTGKYEQYF

V gene: TRBV29-1
clone size: NA
J gene: TRBJ1-5
D gene: NA
CDR3 DNA: TGCAGCGTTGGAGTCACGGGCAATCAGCCCCAGCATTTT
CDR3 protein: CSVGVTGNQPQHF

V gene: TRBV12-3/TRBV12-4
clone size: few
J gene: TRBJ1-1
D gene: TRBD1
CDR3 DNA: TGTGCCAGCAGGATACAGGGGGCTGGGGACACTGAAGCTTTCTTT
CDR3 protein: CASRIQGAGDTEAFF

V gene: TRBV2
clone size: few
J gene: TRBJ1-2
D gene: TRBD1
CDR3 DNA: TGTGCCAGCGACGGAGGTCGGACAGGGCAAAAAATCTATGGCTACACCTTC
CDR3 protein: CASDGGRTGQKIYGYTF

V gene: TRBV7-9
clone size: few
J gene: TRBJ2-1
D gene: NA
CDR3 DNA: TGTGCCAGCCCGCTAGATGGGGGGCAGGGGTGGAATGAGCAGTTCTTC
CDR3 protein: CASPLDGGQGWNEQFF

V gene: TRBV29-1
clone size: NA
J gene: TRBJ1-2
D gene: NA
CDR3 DNA: TGCAGCGTTGACGTGGGAGGGGACTATGGCTACACCTTC
CDR3 protein: CSVDVGGDYGYTF

V gene: TRBV7-2
clone size: NA
J gene: TRBJ2-7
D gene: NA
CDR3 DNA: TGTGCCAGCAGCTTAGCGTTGTCCGGCAGGCCGTTCTCCTACGAGCAGTACTTC
CDR3 protein: CASSLALSGRPFSYEQYF

V gene: TRBV7-3
clone size: few
J gene: TRBJ2-1
D gene: TRBD1
CDR3 DNA: TGTGCCAGCAGCTTAGGACAGGGCAGTGAGCAGTTCTTC
CDR3 protein: CASSLGQGSEQFF

V gene: TRBV5-1
clone size: NA
J gene: TRBJ2-5
D gene: TRBD1
CDR3 DNA: TGCGCCAGCAGCATGGACGGGACAGGGAAACAAGAGACCCAGTACTTC
CDR3 protein: CASSMDGTGKQETQYF

V gene: TRBV20-1
clone size: NA
J gene: TRBJ2-3
D gene: TRBD2
CDR3 DNA: TGCAGTGCTACAGCGGGGGCTTCAGGGGATACGCAGTATTTT
CDR3 protein: CSATAGASGDTQYF

V gene: TRBV6-2/TRBV6-3
clone size: NA
J gene: TRBJ1-1
D gene: NA
CDR3 DNA: TGTGCCAGCCGGACGGGAACTGAAGCTTTCTTT
CDR3 protein: CASRTGTEAFF

V gene: TRBV19
clone size: NA
J gene: TRBJ1-2
D gene: NA
CDR3 DNA: TGTGCCAGTAGTATAGGCCAGGGCTACTATGGCTACACCTTC
CDR3 protein: CASSIGQGYYGYTF

V gene: TRBV4-3
clone size: NA
J gene: TRBJ2-3
D gene: NA
CDR3 DNA: TGCGCCAGCAGCCATGGTCGGGCAGATACGCAGTATTTT
CDR3 protein: CASSHGRADTQYF

V gene: TRBV29-1
clone size: few
J gene: TRBJ1-2
D gene: TRBD1
CDR3 DNA: TGCAGCGTCCAGACAGGGAGCGGCTACACCTTC
CDR3 protein: CSVQTGSGYTF

V gene: TRBV24-1
clone size: NA
J gene: TRBJ2-1
D gene: NA
CDR3 DNA: TGTGCCACCAGTGACCTCGGACTCGATGACTTCTACAATGAGCAGTTCTTC
CDR3 protein: CATSDLGLDDFYNEQFF

V gene: TRBV10-3
clone size: NA
J gene: TRBJ1-1
D gene: TRBD1
CDR3 DNA: TGTGCCATCACAAGGAGCGACAGGGGGAACACTGAAGCTTTCTTT
CDR3 protein: CAITRSDRGNTEAFF

V gene: TRBV7-2
clone size: NA
J gene: TRBJ2-7
D gene: NA
CDR3 DNA: TGTGCCAGCACCAAACCGGGCCGCTCCTACGAGCAGTACTTC
CDR3 protein: CASTKPGRSYEQYF

V gene: TRBV2
clone size: NA
J gene: TRBJ1-5
D gene: NA
CDR3 DNA: TGTGCCAGCGACGCGGGTTATCAGCCCCAGCATTTT
CDR3 protein: CASDAGYQPQHF

V gene: TRBV19
clone size: NA
J gene: TRBJ2-1
D gene: NA
CDR3 DNA: TGTGCCAGTAGCGGCGCAGGACGCGGGGTGCAGTTCTTC
CDR3 protein: CASSGAGRGVQFF

V gene: TRBV4-1
clone size: many
J gene: TRBJ2-1
D gene: NA
CDR3 DNA: TGCGCCAGCAGCCAAGAGCCGAGGGTTCCGGGTGAGCAGTTCTTC
CDR3 protein: CASSQEPRVPGEQFF

V gene: TRBV20-1
clone size: NA
J gene: TRBJ1-2
D gene: NA
CDR3 DNA: TGCAGTGCTAGAGAGGGAATAGGGGACACCTTC
CDR3 protein: CSAREGIGDTF

V gene: TRBV20-1
clone size: NA
J gene: TRBJ2-1
D gene: TRBD1
CDR3 DNA: TGCAGTGTCCTGGACAGGGCGGTCCACAATGAGCAGTTCTTC
CDR3 protein: CSVLDRAVHNEQFF

V gene: TRBV10-3
clone size: few
J gene: TRBJ2-1
D gene: NA
CDR3 DNA: TGTGCCATCAACCGGGACCGAAACAATGAGCAGTTCTTC
CDR3 protein: CAINRDRNNEQFF

V gene: TRBV20-1
clone size: NA
J gene: TRBJ2-1
D gene: TRBD2
CDR3 DNA: TGCAGTGCTCAAAACTCCGACGGGACTAGCGGGGGGGCCTGGGAGCAGTTCTTC
CDR3 protein: CSAQNSDGTSGGAWEQFF

V gene: TRBV6-2/TRBV6-3
clone size: few
J gene: TRBJ2-3
D gene: TRBD1
CDR3 DNA: TGTGCCAGCAGTTACTCGGGACAGGGGCAGACGCAGTATTTT
CDR3 protein: CASSYSGQGQTQYF